This is a list of T cell receptor beta chains from one sample in a study of blood T cells in healthy people across ages. TCRdb re-derived calls from the 5' RACE reads in MiXCR, one entry per CDR3 protein. Altogether fewer than 950,000 distinct CDR3 sequences are present, roughly 50% being singletons, with the ten largest covering about 42%. Sequences were obtained from blood. These receptors were collected from a man at least 80 years old in good health. Both conserved end residues are part of each CDR3. The order of the fields is J gene, V gene, clone size, D gene, CDR3 protein, CDR3 DNA. D genes are given only for firm matches. Some rows have no size entry. The others give once, few or many, or a class for an expanded clone.

TRBJ2-7 | TRBV5-1 | - | - | CASSPQGTSSEQYF | TGCGCCAGCAGCCCTCAGGGGACTTCATCCGAGCAGTACTTC
TRBJ2-7 | TRBV5-1 | few | TRBD1 | CASSPISGQGSREQYF | TGCGCCAGCAGCCCCATTTCCGGACAGGGGTCTAGGGAGCAGTACTTC
TRBJ1-1 | TRBV29-1 | - | - | CSASRGGMNTEAFF | TGCAGCGCATCTCGGGGTGGAATGAACACTGAAGCTTTCTTT
TRBJ2-7 | TRBV12-3/TRBV12-4 | few | TRBD2 | CASSRGTSGERFREQYF | TGTGCCAGCAGTCGTGGGACTAGCGGGGAGCGGTTTCGCGAGCAGTACTTC
TRBJ2-7 | TRBV12-3/TRBV12-4 | - | - | CASSWNTPYEQYF | TGTGCCAGCAGTTGGAACACGCCCTACGAGCAGTACTTC
TRBJ2-7 | TRBV10-1 | - | TRBD1 | CASSEATGGRSEQYF | TGCGCCAGCAGTGAGGCCACAGGGGGCCGCAGCGAGCAGTACTTC
TRBJ2-5 | TRBV5-1 | - | TRBD2 | CASSYPTILAGGPSWETQYF | TGCGCCAGCAGTTACCCCACCATACTAGCGGGAGGCCCCTCTTGGGAGACCCAGTACTTC
TRBJ1-1 | TRBV18 | - | TRBD1 | CASSPIKTGGTEAFF | TGTGCCAGCTCACCGATTAAAACAGGGGGCACTGAAGCTTTCTTT
TRBJ2-7 | TRBV20-1 | - | TRBD2 | CSARGLAGGPLGYEQYF | TGCAGTGCTAGGGGACTAGCGGGAGGGCCGTTAGGCTACGAGCAGTACTTC
TRBJ2-7 | TRBV12-3/TRBV12-4 | - | TRBD1 | CASSLLPGQGVHEQYF | TGTGCCAGCAGCCTCTTACCGGGACAGGGGGTCCACGAGCAGTACTTC
TRBJ2-3 | TRBV24-1 | - | TRBD2 | CATSDLMGGPAYF | TGTGCCACCAGTGATTTGATGGGAGGGCCGGCGTATTTT
TRBJ1-4 | TRBV21-1 | - | - | CRAGRNNEKLFF | TGCCGAGCGGGGCGAAATAATGAAAAACTGTTTTTT
TRBJ1-2 | TRBV30 | - | - | CAWTRDTDGYTF | TGTGCCTGGACCCGGGACACTGACGGCTACACCTTC
TRBJ2-3 | TRBV4-1 | few | TRBD1 | CASSSQQGAITDTQYF | TGCGCCAGCAGCTCTCAACAGGGGGCTATTACAGATACGCAGTATTTT
TRBJ2-1 | TRBV14 | - | TRBD2 | CASSQTSGGGNEQFF | TGTGCCAGCAGCCAAACTAGCGGGGGGGGAAATGAGCAGTTCTTC
TRBJ2-5 | TRBV5-1 | - | TRBD2 | CASSTAGGWETQYF | TGCGCCAGCAGCACAGCGGGAGGCTGGGAGACCCAGTACTTC
TRBJ1-2 | TRBV29-1 | many | TRBD1 | CSATDRGHGYTF | TGCAGCGCCACGGACAGGGGGCATGGCTACACCTTC
TRBJ2-3 | TRBV12-5 | - | - | CASGLVAAHRYAYF | TGTGCTAGTGGTTTGGTAGCAGCCCACAGATACGCGTATTTT
TRBJ2-3 | TRBV5-1 | many | TRBD2 | CASSLLAGPTDTQYF | TGTGCCAGCAGCTTACTAGCGGGACCCACAGATACGCAGTATTTT
TRBJ2-7 | TRBV28 | - | TRBD2 | CASSDTSGSSYEQYF | TGTGCCAGCAGTGACACTAGCGGGAGCTCCTACGAGCAGTACTTC
TRBJ1-4 | TRBV20-1 | - | - | CSARERNGRSREKLFF | TGCAGTGCTAGGGAAAGAAACGGACGTTCGCGTGAAAAACTGTTTTTT
TRBJ1-1 | TRBV20-1 | - | - | CSAAQPMNTEAFF | TGCAGTGCCGCCCAACCCATGAACACTGAAGCTTTCTTT
TRBJ2-4 | TRBV18 | once | TRBD1 | CASSPGQGGFNIQYF | TGCGCCAGCTCACCGGGACAGGGGGGTTTCAACATTCAGTACTTC
TRBJ2-3 | TRBV11-3 | - | TRBD2 | CASSLGVAGVDTQYF | TGTGCCAGCAGCTTAGGAGTAGCGGGAGTTGATACGCAGTATTTT
TRBJ1-2 | TRBV29-1 | - | TRBD1 | CSVDPFDRGLNYGYTF | TGCAGCGTTGACCCCTTCGACAGGGGCCTCAACTATGGCTACACCTTC
TRBJ2-4 | TRBV13 | many | TRBD2 | CASSFGTSGSKNIQYF | TGTGCCAGCAGCTTCGGGACTAGCGGGAGCAAAAACATTCAGTACTTC
TRBJ1-6 | TRBV7-2 | few | TRBD1 | CASSLFETGGSPLHF | TGTGCCAGCAGCTTATTCGAGACAGGGGGTTCACCCCTCCACTTT
TRBJ2-5 | TRBV13 | - | - | CASSSSDGQETQYF | TGCGCCAGCAGCTCCTCGGACGGCCAAGAGACCCAGTACTTC
TRBJ2-7 | TRBV3-1 | - | - | CASSQEIRPAYEQYF | TGTGCCAGCAGCCAAGAAATACGACCTGCCTACGAGCAGTACTTC
TRBJ2-3 | TRBV7-3 | - | - | CASSWGRTDAQYF | TGTGCCAGCAGCTGGGGGAGAACAGATGCGCAGTATTTT
TRBJ2-3 | TRBV20-1 | few | - | CSARDLGQSLEYF | TGCAGTGCTAGAGACCTGGGACAATCCCTAGAGTATTTT
TRBJ2-7 | TRBV4-2 | many | - | CASSQDVGDRPYEQYF | TGTGCCAGCAGCCAAGATGTTGGGGATCGCCCCTACGAGCAGTACTTC
TRBJ2-5 | TRBV20-1 | - | TRBD2 | CSARTSGIQETQYF | TGCAGTGCTAGGACTAGCGGGATACAAGAGACCCAGTACTTC
TRBJ2-7 | TRBV29-1 | - | - | CSAEEGQGKGYEQYF | TGCAGCGCTGAAGAGGGTCAGGGAAAAGGCTACGAGCAGTACTTC
TRBJ1-6 | TRBV13 | - | - | CASSPDFPSSYNSPLHF | TGTGCCAGCAGCCCTGACTTCCCGAGCTCCTATAATTCACCCCTCCACTTT
TRBJ1-2 | TRBV13 | few | - | CASSSPSLWAVAMGYTF | TGTGCCAGCAGCTCCCCTAGTCTTTGGGCGGTAGCCATGGGCTACACCTTC
TRBJ2-7 | TRBV12-3/TRBV12-4 | - | - | CASSLTSGASHEQYF | TGTGCCAGCAGTTTAACCTCCGGGGCCTCCCACGAGCAGTACTTC
TRBJ2-5 | TRBV2 | - | - | CASTLVGIEETQYF | TGTGCCAGCACCCTGGTCGGGATTGAAGAGACCCAGTACTTC
TRBJ2-1 | TRBV20-1 | - | - | CSARSLRSSYNEQFF | TGCAGTGCTAGGTCCCTCCGAAGCTCCTACAATGAGCAGTTCTTC
TRBJ2-7 | TRBV27 | few | TRBD2 | CASSLASGSGKSYEQYF | TGTGCCAGCAGTTTGGCTAGCGGGAGCGGGAAGTCCTACGAGCAGTACTTC
TRBJ2-7 | TRBV11-1 | - | TRBD1 | CASSPEGQAQREQYF | TGTGCCAGCAGCCCGGAGGGACAGGCCCAAAGGGAGCAGTACTTC